A single sample is the source of the 15 T cell receptor beta chains below, sequenced in a study of blood T cell repertoires in COVID-19. Produced via immunoSEQ multiplex PCR; TCRdb's table is partial and in-frame only. The sample has 350,000 to 450,000 clones; approximately 89% are singletons. Sequencing input: PBMCs or T cells enriched from blood (not recorded which). The receptors stem from a man aged 35 to 55 in a cohort exposed to, infected with or recovered from COVID-19 (not recorded which).

The chain joins TRBV7-2 to TRBJ1-2, with TRBD1 identical over 12 bases. Germline V gives CDR1 SGHTA, CDR2 FQGNSA. With V trimmed by 8 bases and J by 8 bases, 9 bases remained unmatched. The CDR3 is made up of 14 amino acids. The CDR3: CASRRDRGRGGYTF. CDR3 nucleotides: TGTGCCAGCCGTAGGGACAGGGGGCGAGGAGGCTACACCTTC.

This rearrangement joins TRBV18 to TRBJ1-5, with 8 nucleotides matching TRBD1. Germline trimming cut 4 bases from V and 4 bases from J; bases unmatched to any gene: 12. Germline CDR1 reads KGHSH; CDR2 reads LQKENI. This CDR3 is 17 amino acids long. As DNA, the CDR3 is TGTGCCAGCTCACTTAACTCCGGGACAGGTAGTAATCAGCCCCAGCATTTT. Residues: CASSLNSGTGSNQPQHF.

In nucleotides, the CDR3 is TGTGCCAGCAGTGAAGGGGAGGTGAGTGAGCAGTTCTTC. Encoded protein: CASSEGEVSEQFF. The chain uses TRBV2 and TRBJ2-1, with D perhaps TRBD2 (6 bases). Germline V gives CDR1 SNHLY, CDR2 FYNNEI. Trimming removed 1 base at V and 9 bases at J, with 10 bases between. The CDR3 extends over 13 amino acids.

This chain links TRBV5-1 with TRBJ2-5, with TRBD2 matching over 7 bases. Losses at the gene ends were 5 bases for V and 2 bases for J; bases not matched to a gene: 6. The CDR3 contains 14 residues. CDR1 SGHRS and CDR2 YFSETQ come from the germline V gene. DNA of the CDR3: TGCGCCAGCAGACCGGCGGGGGTTCAAGAGACCCAGTACTTC. It encodes CASRPAGVQETQYF.

The chain uses TRBV6-5 and TRBJ2-7, with 13 bases fitting TRBD2. CDR3 length: 14 residues. Germline CDR1 is MNHEY and CDR2 is SVGAGI. Losses at the gene ends were 10 bases for V and 5 bases for J; bases not matched to a gene: 8. The CDR3 here is CAIGTSGTSDEQYF. The CDR3 DNA reads TGTGCCATCGGGACTAGCGGGACCTCTGACGAGCAGTACTTC.

J is TRBJ1-2 and V is TRBV7-8; 7 positions agree with TRBD1. J lost 3 bases, V lost 4 bases, and 11 bases had no gene match. From germline, CDR1 is SGHVS and CDR2 FQNEAQ. This CDR3 has 16 residues. In DNA form, the CDR3 reads TGTGCCAGCAGCTGGACAACAGGGGTCTCCCACTATGGCTACACCTTC. It translates to CASSWTTGVSHYGYTF.

The rearrangement links TRBV7-9 to TRBJ2-2; D not certain. Germline CDR1 is SEHNR and CDR2 is FQNEAQ (reference sequence). The germline V and J ends were trimmed by 2 bases and 4 bases, with 11 bases remaining between them. The CDR3 totals 15 residues. The CDR3 sequence: CASSLTIASTGELFF. For the CDR3, the DNA is TGTGCCAGCAGCTTAACCATTGCGTCCACCGGGGAGCTGTTTTTT.

The genes are TRBV11-3 and TRBJ2-7; TRBD2 matches at 10 bases. Germline CDR1 is SGHNT and CDR2 is YENEEA. V trimming: 5 bases; J trimming: 4 bases; junction bases outside the gene matches: 14. The CDR3 totals 17 residues. The CDR3 sequence: CASSQLSEREGGYEQYF. In DNA form, the CDR3 reads TGTGCCAGCAGCCAACTTTCCGAGCGGGAGGGGGGGTACGAGCAGTACTTC.

The sample holds a few counts of this clone. This chain uses TRBV5-5 with TRBJ1-6; D uncertain. V was pared by 0 bases and J by 5 bases, with 6 bases between. This CDR3 comprises 14 residues. Per the germline V gene, CDR1 is SGHKS and CDR2 is YYEKEE (reference sequence). The CDR3 sequence is CASSLVQNNSPLHF. In DNA, the CDR3 is TGTGCCAGCAGCTTGGTACAAAATAATTCACCCCTCCACTTT.

The chain uses TRBV10-1 and TRBJ1-3, with D unclear. Trimming left V 8 bases short and J 0 bases short, with 8 bases between. The CDR3 consists of 13 residues. Per germline, CDR1 WNHNN and CDR2 SYGVQD (reference sequence). The DNA for the CDR3 is TGCGCCAGCTCGGCGGGCTCTGGAAACACCATATATTTT. Translating it yields CASSAGSGNTIYF.

A few counts support this clone. The junction departs from the called germline gene at one end, perhaps through a read error. The chain is built from TRBV6-1 and TRBJ1-6, with D possibly matching TRBD1 (6 bases). This CDR3 is 14 amino acids long. Germline V gives CDR1 MNHNS, CDR2 SASEGT. CDR3 bases: TGTGCCAGCGGTGAACAGGGCGAGAGTTCACCCCTCCACTTT. Protein: CASGEQGESSPLHF.

Here the CDR3 reads CASSIVAETYNEQFF. CDR3 DNA: TGCGCCAGCAGCATTGTAGCGGAAACCTACAATGAGCAGTTCTTC. The gene calls are TRBV5-1 and TRBJ2-1, with a tentative D call TRBD2 (6 bases). The germline V gene encodes CDR1 SGHRS and CDR2 YFSETQ. Between the trimmed V and J ends, which lost 4 bases and 2 bases, there was a span of 13 bases. The CDR3 loop spans 15 amino acids.

This clone has only a few counts. The genes are TRBV6-2 or TRBV6-3 and TRBJ1-5; unclear D gene. The germline V gene has CDR1 MNHEY and CDR2 SVGEGT. The CDR3 runs to 15 residues. V shed 1 base and J shed 4 bases, with 11 bases lying between them. In DNA form, the CDR3 reads TGTGCCAGCAGTTACTGGCAGGTGAGAAATCAGCCCCAGCATTTT. Translated, it gives CASSYWQVRNQPQHF.

The chain carries TRBV7-6 and TRBJ2-1, with 12 bases that match TRBD2. The trim removed 5 bases at V and 5 bases at J, leaving 10 bases unmatched. Germline V gene data show CDR1 as SGHVS and CDR2 as FNYEAQ. The CDR3 length is 17 residues. The CDR3 DNA reads as TGTGCCAGCAGCCCTGGGACTAGCGGGTGGAGGGACAATGAGCAGTTCTTC. Its protein product is CASSPGTSGWRDNEQFF. Full variable domain (remainder filled in from reference TRBV7-6 and TRBJ2-1): GAGVSQSPRYKVTKRGQDVALRCDPISGHVSLYWYRQALGQGPEFLTYFNYEAQQDKSGLPNDRFSAERPEGSISTLTIQRTEQRDSAMYRCASSPGTSGWRDNEQFFGPGTRLTVL.

The chain has TRBV6-5 and TRBJ2-7; D possibly corresponds to TRBD2 (6 bases). V was cut by 6 bases and J by 0 bases, with 12 bases left in between. Germline V gene sequence: CDR1 MNHEY, CDR2 SVGAGI. This CDR3 contains 14 residues. CDR3 protein: CASSGTWSSYEQYF. Written as DNA, the CDR3 is TGTGCCAGCAGCGGGACTTGGAGCTCCTACGAGCAGTACTTC.